Shown below are 18 T cell receptor beta chains from a single sample sequenced in a study of OX40 agonist ivuxolimab in advanced cancers. Profiled with immunoSEQ multiplex PCR; TCRdb holds only in-frame clones, not every one. The sample records over 55,000 clones, 85% to 90% being singletons. The starting material was CD4+ or CD8+ T cells sorted from blood, obtained in a trial of the OX40 agonist ivuxolimab. These receptors all stem from an adult with an advanced solid tumor such as melanoma, head and neck, liver or kidney cancer.

This sequence joins TRBV10-3 and TRBJ2-1; 9 bases map to TRBD2. V shed 4 bases, J shed 7 bases, and the junction held 8 bases outside the gene matches. CDR1 is ENHRY and CDR2 is SYGVKD in the germline V gene. This CDR3 contains 15 residues. CDR3: CAISGPGLATNEQFF. The CDR3 DNA is TGTGCCATCAGTGGTCCGGGACTAGCAACTAATGAGCAGTTCTTC.

The chain joins TRBV7-2 to TRBJ1-5, with a possible D match to TRBD1 (5 bases). Germline V gene sequence: CDR1 SGHTA, CDR2 FQGNSA. The V gene lost 2 bases and the J gene lost 2 bases, with 13 bases spanning the gap. The length of the CDR3 is 16 residues. CDR3 in DNA: TGTGCCAGCAGCTTACAGCTGGACATACGCAATCAGCCCCAGCATTTT. It yields the protein CASSLQLDIRNQPQHF.

This chain uses TRBV27 with TRBJ2-5; TRBD1 agrees at 10 bases. In germline, CDR1 is MNHEY, CDR2 SMNVEV (reference sequence). J lost 5 bases, V lost 4 bases, and 10 bases had no gene match. This CDR3 comprises 16 residues. The CDR3 loop reads CASSSLGTGVGETQYF. The CDR3 region has the DNA TGTGCCAGCAGTTCACTGGGGACAGGGGTTGGGGAGACCCAGTACTTC.

The rearrangement joins TRBV15 to TRBJ1-3; D uncertain. V lost 1 base and J 2 bases, leaving 12 bases between the germline ends. The germline gives CDR1 LNHNV, CDR2 YYDKDF (reference sequence). This CDR3 comprises 16 residues. DNA for the CDR3: TGTGCCACCAGCAGAGTCGGAGACAAGACTGGAAACACCATATATTTT. Its protein is CATSRVGDKTGNTIYF.

The chain couples TRBV7-9 to TRBJ2-7; 7 bases are a match to TRBD1. V gave up 5 bases and J gave up 0 bases; unmatched junction bases: 4. The V gene's germline CDR1 is SEHNR and CDR2 FQNEAQ (reference sequence). The CDR3 sequence is 14 residues long. This chain's CDR3 is CASSHRDSSYEQYF. The CDR3, as DNA: TGTGCCAGCAGCCACCGGGACAGCTCCTACGAGCAGTACTTC.

This chain joins TRBV5-1 and TRBJ2-2, with 9 bases that match TRBD1. The germline V gene encodes CDR1 SGHRS and CDR2 YFSETQ. The CDR3 sequence is 16 residues long. V was clipped by 4 bases and J by 1 base; unmatched bases: 5. The CDR3 protein is CASSPDRGVNTGELFF. The CDR3 nucleotides read TGCGCCAGCAGCCCCGACAGGGGGGTGAACACCGGGGAGCTGTTTTTT.

CDR3 in amino acids: CASSLGPAYEQYF. The CDR3 coding sequence is TGTGCCAGCAGCTTGGGACCGGCCTACGAGCAGTACTTC. The chain has TRBV9 and TRBJ2-7, with D perhaps matching TRBD1 or TRBD2 (5 bases each). The CDR3 consists of 13 residues. Looked up from germline, CDR1 is SGDLS and CDR2 is YYNGEE. Trimming cost V 4 bases and J 2 bases, with 10 bases left between them.

The gene calls are TRBV5-6 and TRBJ2-7; 9 bases fit TRBD2. CDR3 length: 15 residues. Trimming at V came to 4 bases and at J to 4 bases, leaving 9 bases not matched to a gene. Germline CDR1 reads SGHDT; CDR2 reads YYEEEE. The CDR3 region is CASSRPASGIYEQYF. CDR3 bases: TGTGCCAGCAGCCGCCCGGCTAGCGGGATTTACGAGCAGTACTTC.

The CDR3 loop reads CASSIGNPENQPQHF. The CDR3 bases are TGTGCCAGTAGTATCGGAAATCCAGAGAATCAGCCCCAGCATTTT. The gene calls are TRBV19 and TRBJ1-5, with D unresolved. V dropped 3 bases and J dropped 4 bases, with 13 bases sitting between them. This CDR3 comprises 15 residues. Germline values: CDR1 LNHDA, CDR2 SQIVND (reference sequence).

The chain couples TRBV18 to TRBJ2-7, with D uncertain. This CDR3 is built from 16 residues. V was trimmed by 3 bases and J by 0 bases, leaving 15 bases between them. Germline V gene sequence: CDR1 KGHSH, CDR2 LQKENI. The CDR3 loop reads CASSPQVPTSSYEQYF. The CDR3 coding sequence is TGTGCCAGCTCACCGCAGGTCCCGACGAGCTCCTACGAGCAGTACTTC.

A word on this clone: The junction shows a germline mismatch at one end, possibly a read error. The chain recombines TRBV23-1 with TRBJ1-1; 9 nucleotides align to TRBD1. TRBV23-1 is an ORF, with its function uncertain. The CDR3 totals 10 residues. In DNA, the CDR3 is TGCGCCAGCAGTCCCCGGGACAGGGACTTT. Its protein is CASSPRDRDF.

The gene calls are TRBV7-2 and TRBJ2-2, with 7 bases fitting TRBD1. The CDR3 extends over 15 amino acids. The germline CDR1 and CDR2 sequences are SGHTA and FQGNSA. Trimming removed 3 bases from V and 4 bases from J; junction bases left unmatched: 5. The CDR3 DNA sequence: TGTGCCAGCAGCTTGGACAGGACAGGCACCGGGGAGCTGTTTTTT. This sequence encodes CASSLDRTGTGELFF.

This chain connects TRBV11-2 to TRBJ2-5; TRBD2 agrees at 9 bases. The CDR3 consists of 15 residues. Germline values: CDR1 SGHAT, CDR2 FQNNGV. The V gene end was trimmed by 5 bases and the J gene end by 2 bases; junction bases not matched to a gene: 6. This chain's CDR3 is CASSQVRGGQETQYF. DNA for the CDR3: TGTGCCAGCAGCCAGGTGCGGGGGGGTCAAGAGACCCAGTACTTC.

V gene TRBV6-5 combines with J gene TRBJ2-1; D is perhaps TRBD2 (6 bases). V lost 7 bases and J 7 bases, leaving 17 bases between the germline ends. Per germline, CDR1 MNHEY and CDR2 SVGAGI. This CDR3 has 14 amino acids. The CDR3 coding sequence is TGTGCCAGCACCCCTCGGGAGCCTTGGAATGAGCAGTTCTTC. It codes for CASTPREPWNEQFF.

This clone was observed a single time. The chain joins TRBV5-6 to TRBJ1-2; D remains unclear. V lost 4 bases and J lost 4, with 14 bases in between. Germline V gene data show CDR1 as SGHDT and CDR2 as YYEEEE. The length of the CDR3 is 14 residues. The CDR3 sequence: CASSQASPGYGYTF. Written as DNA, the CDR3 is TGTGCCAGCAGCCAGGCCAGCCCGGGCTATGGCTACACCTTC. Variable domain in full (rest from reference TRBV5-6 and TRBJ1-2): DAGVTQSPTHLIKTRGQQVTLRCSPKSGHDTVSWYQQALGQGPQFIFQYYEEEERQRGNFPDRFSGHQFPNYSSELNVNALLLGDSALYLCASSQASPGYGYTFGSGTRLTVV.

V usage is TRBV19 and J usage is TRBJ1-1; weak D call: TRBD1 (6 bases). The germline CDR1 and CDR2 sequences are LNHDA and SQIVND (reference sequence). The CDR3 covers 14 residues. V gave up 7 bases and J gave up 5 bases, with 17 bases separating them. CDR3 coding DNA: TGTGCCAGTACCCCTCAAGCGCAGGGGACTGAAGCTTTCTTT. Its protein product is CASTPQAQGTEAFF.

The V call is TRBV5-1, the J call TRBJ2-2; no definite D call. Trimming shortened V by 3 bases and J by 1 base, and 7 bases separated the two germline ends. The germline V gene has CDR1 SGHRS and CDR2 YFSETQ. This CDR3 has 14 residues. The CDR3 reads CASSSGVNTGELFF. CDR3 nucleotide sequence: TGCGCCAGCAGCTCCGGAGTGAACACCGGGGAGCTGTTTTTT.

The chain couples TRBV5-6 to TRBJ1-1; D is ambiguous. This CDR3 is 13 amino acids long. V was trimmed by 0 bases and J by 9 bases, leaving 12 bases between them. Germline CDR1 SGHDT, CDR2 YYEEEE. The CDR3 DNA reads TGTGCCAGCAGCTTGGCCTACAGTCCACAAGCTTTCTTT. It codes for CASSLAYSPQAFF. Combining the CDR3 with reference TRBV5-6 and TRBJ1-1 gives the whole variable domain DAGVTQSPTHLIKTRGQQVTLRCSPKSGHDTVSWYQQALGQGPQFIFQYYEEEERQRGNFPDRFSGHQFPNYSSELNVNALLLGDSALYLCASSLAYSPQAFFGQGTRLTVV.